The 16 T cell receptor beta chains below all came from one sample that was sequenced in a study of response to subunit inactivated influenza vaccine. One entry per CDR3 protein results from TCRdb running MiXCR on the RT-PCR reads. The data contain about 480,000 distinct CDR3 sequences, roughly 9.7% of them seen just once; the ten biggest clones take up about 12%. Here the sequenced sample was PBMCs from blood, taken roughly 46 days after vaccination. The receptors shown here come from a man aged 45 to 65 who received an inactivated influenza vaccine.

This clonotype was detected many times. V is TRBV7-3 and J is TRBJ2-7; 10 positions match TRBD2. The length of the CDR3 is 13 residues. Unmatched junction bases numbered 4, after V lost 5 bases and J lost 6 bases. Germline CDR1 is SGHTA and CDR2 is FQGTGA. CDR3 nucleotides: TGTGCCAGCAGCCCCGGGACTAGCGCCGAGCAGTACTTC. Protein sequence: CASSPGTSAEQYF. Complete variable domain (other parts from reference TRBV7-3 and TRBJ2-7): GAGVSQTPSNKVTEKGKYVELRCDPISGHTALYWYRQSLGQGPEFLIYFQGTGAADDSGLPNDRFFAVRPEGSVSTLKIQRTERGDSAVYLCASSPGTSAEQYFGPGTRLTVT.

This clonotype was seen ten or more times. This chain links TRBV27 with TRBJ2-7; D not resolved. The CDR3 consists of 13 residues. With 3 bases removed from V and 0 bases from J, the gap between germline ends came to 6 bases. Germline V lookup: CDR1 MNHEY, CDR2 SMNVEV (reference sequence). The DNA of the CDR3 is TGTGCCAGCAGTTTTTTAGGCTCCTACGAGCAGTACTTC. Its translation: CASSFLGSYEQYF.

The sample holds a few counts of this clonotype. The genes are TRBV7-2 and TRBJ2-1; no reliable D call. V lost 4 bases to trimming and J lost 0 bases, with 7 bases between them. CDR1 and CDR2 from the germline V gene are SGHTA and FQGNSA. The CDR3 spans 14 residues. In DNA, the CDR3 is TGTGCCAGCAGCTCCCCACCCTCCTACAATGAGCAGTTCTTC. It encodes CASSSPPSYNEQFF.

The chain recombines TRBV5-1 with TRBJ2-7; D is perhaps TRBD2 (7 bases). CDR1 SGHRS and CDR2 YFSETQ come from the germline V gene. This CDR3 comprises 17 residues. Trimming took 3 bases from V and 4 from J, leaving 23 bases between them. The CDR3 DNA sequence: TGCGCCAGCAGCTCTTTCCCGCGGGGGCGAGGGGCTTACGAGCAGTACTTC. Protein product: CASSSFPRGRGAYEQYF.

The chain uses TRBV19 and TRBJ2-1; weak D call: TRBD2 (5 bases). Germline assignment: CDR1 LNHDA and CDR2 SQIVND (reference sequence). The CDR3 length is 15 residues. V was cut by 6 bases and J by 2 bases, with 14 bases left in between. The CDR3 loop is CASSALAGTYNEQFF. The CDR3 nucleotides are TGTGCCAGTAGCGCGTTGGCGGGCACCTACAATGAGCAGTTCTTC.

The genes are TRBV12-3 or TRBV12-4 and TRBJ1-1; 7 nucleotides agree with TRBD1. The CDR3 runs 16 residues. V dropped 5 bases and J dropped 0; count of bases not matched to a gene: 9. The CDR3 nucleotides are TGTGCCAGCAGTGGTTACAGGGGAAACATGAACACTGAAGCTTTCTTT. Protein product: CASSGYRGNMNTEAFF.

This sequence joins TRBV6-2 or TRBV6-3 and TRBJ2-3; the match to TRBD1 covers 7 bases. V lost 6 bases, J lost 6 bases, and 6 bases stayed unmatched. From germline, CDR1 is MNHEY and CDR2 SVGEGT. The length of the CDR3 is 13 residues. This chain's CDR3 is CASRRQGSDTQYF. The CDR3 DNA is TGTGCCAGCAGGAGACAGGGTTCGGATACGCAGTATTTT.

CDR3 sequence reads: CASSDRGLVEAFF. CDR3 DNA: TGCGCCAGCAGTGACAGGGGGCTGGTTGAAGCTTTCTTT. The J gene is TRBJ1-1, the V gene TRBV10-2, with 8 bases identical to TRBD1. This CDR3 spans 13 amino acids. V trimming: 3 bases; J trimming: 7 bases; junction bases outside the gene matches: 4. Germline CDR1 and CDR2: WSHSY and SAAADI.

The sample holds a few counts of this clonotype. The V call is TRBV20-1, the J call TRBJ2-3, with unresolved D. The CDR3 loop spans 14 amino acids. Germline lookup yields CDR1 DFQATT and CDR2 SNEGSKA (reference sequence). Trimming stripped 3 bases from V and 1 base from J, with 11 bases between. The CDR3 loop reads CSASPPTGTDTQYF. DNA for the CDR3: TGCAGTGCTAGCCCCCCGACGGGCACAGATACGCAGTATTTT.

In this sample, this clonotype turned up a few times. The CDR3 spells CAIRPTSGGSNEQFF. DNA for the CDR3: TGTGCCATCAGACCGACTAGCGGGGGGTCCAATGAGCAGTTCTTC. This chain connects TRBV10-3 to TRBJ2-1; 13 nucleotides align to TRBD2. The CDR3 is 15 residues long. Germline trimming cut 6 bases from V and 6 bases from J; bases unmatched to any gene: 5. The germline gives CDR1 ENHRY, CDR2 SYGVKD.

This clonotype was seen repeatedly, ten times or more. The chain employs TRBV29-1 and TRBJ2-2; 7 nucleotides match TRBD2. This CDR3 is 14 amino acids long. Germline lookup yields CDR1 SQVTM and CDR2 ANQGSEA. The junction had 5 bases not matched to a gene; V was cut back by 7 bases and J by 0 bases. The CDR3 DNA reads as TGCAGCGCAGAGCGGGACTCGAACACCGGGGAGCTGTTTTTT. This gives the protein CSAERDSNTGELFF.

This rearrangement joins TRBV12-3 or TRBV12-4 to TRBJ2-7; possible D gene TRBD1, 6 bases. The CDR3 has 14 residues. Trimming took off 5 bases at V and 1 base at J, with 12 bases between the two ends. This CDR3 reads CASSTTQGSYEQYF. CDR3 nucleotide sequence: TGTGCCAGCAGTACAACTCAGGGGTCCTACGAGCAGTACTTC.

This clonotype was observed a handful of times. This chain connects TRBV20-1 to TRBJ2-5, with 9 bases identical to TRBD1. CDR1 and CDR2 (germline): DFQATT, SNEGSKA (reference sequence). The V segment lost 0 bases and the J segment 3 bases; nucleotides outside the gene matches: 5. The CDR3 consists of 15 residues. CDR3 bases: TGCAGTGCTAGAGACCTCGGGACAGGGAAAGAGACCCAGTACTTC. Its translation is CSARDLGTGKETQYF.

The chain employs TRBV11-3 and TRBJ2-2; 10 bases line up with TRBD1. The germline gives CDR1 SGHNT, CDR2 YENEEA. V lost 5 bases, J lost 1 base, and 4 bases stayed unmatched. The CDR3 length is 16 residues. The CDR3 DNA reads TGTGCCAGCAGCGCCCGGGACAGGGGGAACACCGGGGAGCTGTTTTTT. Its translation: CASSARDRGNTGELFF.

This clonotype was seen only a few times. The chain carries TRBV16 and TRBJ2-7, with 10 positions matching TRBD2. Germline trimming cut 1 base from V and 6 bases from J; bases unmatched to any gene: 12. This CDR3 is built from 17 residues. CDR1 and CDR2 from the germline V gene are KGHSY and FQNENV. The CDR3 spells CASSQWLAGAGESEQYF. CDR3 bases: TGTGCCAGCAGCCAATGGCTAGCGGGAGCCGGGGAATCCGAGCAGTACTTC.

The V gene is TRBV5-1, the J gene TRBJ2-7; 8 nucleotides line up with TRBD1. Germline CDR1 reads SGHRS; CDR2 reads YFSETQ. The CDR3 covers 15 residues. Losses at the gene ends were 0 bases for V and 5 bases for J; bases not matched to a gene: 7. This CDR3 reads CASSLDGQGGNEQYF. DNA of the CDR3: TGCGCCAGCAGCTTGGACGGACAGGGAGGTAACGAGCAGTACTTC.